The 10 T cell receptor beta chains below come from one sample, sequenced in a study of control samples from healthy donors and cancer patients. Sequencing was performed with immunoSEQ multiplex PCR; in TCRdb, only in-frame clones are kept and a portion is missing. The data contain about 120,000 clones, 80% to 90% of them singletons. What was sequenced was blood. The receptors were sampled from a man between 50 and 59 years old in good health.

This sequence joins TRBV5-5 and TRBJ2-7; 10 bases match TRBD1. The CDR3 covers 15 residues. V lost 2 bases to trimming and J lost 2 bases; unmatched junction nucleotides: 4. Germline V gene data show CDR1 as SGHKS and CDR2 as YYEKEE (reference sequence). The CDR3 sequence is CASSFTGTGAYEQYF. CDR3 bases: TGTGCCAGCAGCTTTACCGGGACAGGGGCCTACGAGCAGTACTTC.

This clone has just one count. The genes are TRBV7-2 and TRBJ2-7, with D hard to call. Between the trimmed V and J ends, which lost 2 bases and 6 bases, there was a span of 8 bases. The CDR3 totals 12 residues. The germline V gene encodes CDR1 SGHTA and CDR2 FQGNSA. CDR3: CASSLYSREQYF. The CDR3 DNA sequence: TGTGCCAGCAGCTTATATTCGCGCGAGCAGTACTTC.

The J gene is TRBJ2-3, the V gene TRBV7-8; D gene unclear. Germline V gene data show CDR1 as SGHVS and CDR2 as FQNEAQ. The CDR3 length is 13 residues. Trimming stripped 5 bases from V and 9 bases from J, with 15 bases between. The CDR3, as DNA: TGTGCCAGCAGCATTGACGCCGGCTGGACGCAGTATTTT. Translating gives CASSIDAGWTQYF.

This sequence joins TRBV13 and TRBJ1-3; TRBD1 is a possible D gene (6 bases). The CDR3 runs to 15 residues. The V end was cut by 6 bases, the J end by 0 bases, with 12 bases between. The germline gives CDR1 PRHDT, CDR2 FYEKMQ (reference sequence). CDR3 in DNA: TGTGCCAGCAGGTCAGGACAGAGCTCTGGAAACACCATATATTTT. Protein sequence: CASRSGQSSGNTIYF.

The CDR3 nucleotides are TGTGCCAGCAGCCCCGTACAGGGGGACTATGGCTACACCTTC. This encodes CASSPVQGDYGYTF. V is TRBV11-2 and J is TRBJ1-2; 8 bases agree with TRBD1. The CDR3 length is 14 residues. With 5 bases clipped from V and 3 bases from J, the junction kept 5 bases outside the gene matches. Germline loops: CDR1 SGHAT, CDR2 FQNNGV.

The chain carries TRBV18 and TRBJ1-1, with a tentative D call TRBD1 (6 bases). Trimming shortened V by 6 bases and J by 6 bases, and 20 bases separated the two germline ends. CDR1 KGHSH and CDR2 LQKENI come from the germline V gene. The CDR3 contains 15 residues. DNA of the CDR3: TGTGCCAGCTCCCCCTCTCTGGGGGGCCACGCTGAAGCTTTCTTT. Translated: CASSPSLGGHAEAFF.

The CDR3 DNA reads as TGTGCCTGGCCCGGGGAGCTGTTTTTT. Protein: CAWPGELFF. This chain links TRBV30 with TRBJ2-2; D ambiguous. CDR3 length equals 9 residues. V shed 5 bases and J shed 6 bases, with 1 base lying between them. CDR1 and CDR2 from the germline V gene are GTSNPN and SVGIG (reference sequence).

The chain is built from TRBV2 and TRBJ1-6; the D gene is possibly TRBD1 (6 bases). V lost 10 bases and J lost 6, with 16 bases in between. Germline V lookup: CDR1 SNHLY, CDR2 FYNNEI. CDR3 length: 14 residues. CDR3 protein: CAINRQEPNSPLHF. In nucleotides, the CDR3 is TGTGCCATCAATAGACAGGAGCCTAATTCACCCCTCCACTTT.

The chain couples TRBV20-1 to TRBJ2-1; D unresolved. With 1 base removed from V and 6 bases from J, the gap between germline ends came to 4 bases. CDR1 and CDR2 from the germline V gene are DFQATT and SNEGSKA (reference sequence). The CDR3 runs 11 residues. The CDR3 here is CSARVSNEQFF. The CDR3 DNA is TGCAGTGCTAGAGTCAGCAATGAGCAGTTCTTC.

The chain uses TRBV7-6 and TRBJ2-3, with 14 bases matching TRBD2. The ends lost 1 base at V and 4 bases at J; junction bases unmatched: 16. Germline CDR1 SGHVS, CDR2 FNYEAQ. The CDR3 has 21 residues. The CDR3 reads CASSLERLGPGLAGGSDTQYF. The DNA of the CDR3 is TGTGCCAGCAGCTTAGAAAGGTTGGGTCCAGGACTAGCGGGGGGATCAGATACGCAGTATTTT.